This paragraph covers one T cell receptor beta chain sequence. J was trimmed by 8 bases and V by 4 bases; bases with no gene match: 10. Germline V lookup: CDR1 SGHDN, CDR2 FVKESK. The CDR3 is 14 amino acids. This entry belongs to a study of blood T cell repertoires in COVID-19. Assay: immunoSEQ multiplex PCR; the TCRdb copy retains only in-frame clones and omits some. The table includes about 150,000 clones, around four fifths detected once. This TCR derives from a man aged 50 to 60 who had recovered from COVID-19. V usage is TRBV14 and J usage is TRBJ1-2; TRBD1 matches at 7 bases. Sequencing was carried out using PBMCs or T cells enriched from blood (not recorded which). CDR3 residues: CASSLQGLPGGYTF. For the CDR3, the DNA is TGTGCCAGCAGCCTACAGGGGCTTCCGGGCGGCTACACCTTC. Full variable domain (outside the CDR3, taken from reference TRBV14 and TRBJ1-2): EAGVTQFPSHSVIEKGQTVTLRCDPISGHDNLYWYRRVMGKEIKFLLHFVKESKQDESGMPNNRFLAERTGGTYSTLKVQPAELEDSGVYFCASSLQGLPGGYTFGSGTRLTVV.